The entry below gives a single T cell receptor (beta chain) sequence along with its context. This entry is derived from a study of blood T cells in healthy people across ages. Whenever a sample was processed, at least 6.5 million PBMCs were isolated. Together with a sample-barcoded 5' primer, a J-beta primer mix was included in a second PCR lasting 7 to 11 cycles. A single record per CDR3 protein comes from TCRdb applying MiXCR to the 5' RACE reads. This sample yields hundreds of thousands of distinct CDR3 sequences, of which over 45% are seen a single time; roughly 30% belongs to the top ten. Trimming stripped 5 bases from V and 11 bases from J, with 12 bases between. The CDR3 has 11 residues. Germline V gives CDR1 ENHRY, CDR2 SYGVKD.

The specimen sequenced was blood. This TCR derives from a woman aged 60-70 years in good health. The rearrangement joins TRBV10-3 to TRBJ2-5; no definite D call. CDR3: CAISLVGEQYF. The CDR3 DNA follows: TGTGCCATCAGTTTGGTTGGTGAGCAGTACTTC.